Here is one T cell receptor (beta chain) with its context. The antigen is undetermined. Germline V lookup: CDR1 MNHNS, CDR2 SASEGT. This CDR3 spans 16 amino acids. V was pared by 2 bases and J by 1 base, with 8 bases of the junction left unmatched. The data were taken from a study of siplizumab effects on memory and regulatory T cells. Overall study results and limits: Contribution to the alloresponse seemed major for naive T cells, which also seemed more diverse than memory cells. Controls had around 27% Treg-derived mappable alloreactive CD4+ clones on average, versus approximately 70% with siplizumab.

Per sample, 75,000 to 100,000 TCR templates underwent assay. Profiled with immunoSEQ multiplex PCR; TCRdb holds only in-frame clones, not every one. The data contain approximately 75,000 clones, about 92% of them singletons. This chain links TRBV6-1 with TRBJ2-7; 7 bases align to TRBD1. Specimen: CD8+ T cells sorted from blood. The source of this sequence is a human donor in good health. CDR3: CASSETTTGPSYEQYF. The CDR3 DNA follows: TGTGCCAGCAGTGAAACTACGACAGGGCCTTCCTACGAGCAGTACTTC.